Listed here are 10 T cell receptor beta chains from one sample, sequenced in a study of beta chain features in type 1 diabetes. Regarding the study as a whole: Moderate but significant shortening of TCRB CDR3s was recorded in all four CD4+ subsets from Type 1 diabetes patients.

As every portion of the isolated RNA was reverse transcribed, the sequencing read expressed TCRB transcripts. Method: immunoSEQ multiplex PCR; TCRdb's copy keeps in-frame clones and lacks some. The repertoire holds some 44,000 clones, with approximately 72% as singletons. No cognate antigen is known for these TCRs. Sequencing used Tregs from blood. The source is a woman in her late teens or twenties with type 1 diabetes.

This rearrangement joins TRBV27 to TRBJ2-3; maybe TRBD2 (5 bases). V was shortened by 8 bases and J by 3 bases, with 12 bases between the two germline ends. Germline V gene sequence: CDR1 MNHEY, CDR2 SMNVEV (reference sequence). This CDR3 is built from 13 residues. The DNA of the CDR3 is TGTGCCAGCGGAACGGGGATGACAGATACGCAGTATTTT. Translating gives CASGTGMTDTQYF.

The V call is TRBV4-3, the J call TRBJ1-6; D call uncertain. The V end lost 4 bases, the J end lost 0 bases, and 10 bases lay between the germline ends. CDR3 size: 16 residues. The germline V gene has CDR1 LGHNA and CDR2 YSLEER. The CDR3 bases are TGCGCCAGCAGCCCATCTCTGAGCTCCTATAATTCACCCCTCCACTTT. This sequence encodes CASSPSLSSYNSPLHF.

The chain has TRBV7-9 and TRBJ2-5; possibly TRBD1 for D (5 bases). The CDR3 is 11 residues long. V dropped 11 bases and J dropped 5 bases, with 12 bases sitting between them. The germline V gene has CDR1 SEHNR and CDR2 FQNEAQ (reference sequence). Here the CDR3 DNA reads TGTGCCGTCAGGGAATCGGAGACCCAGTACTTC. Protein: CAVRESETQYF.

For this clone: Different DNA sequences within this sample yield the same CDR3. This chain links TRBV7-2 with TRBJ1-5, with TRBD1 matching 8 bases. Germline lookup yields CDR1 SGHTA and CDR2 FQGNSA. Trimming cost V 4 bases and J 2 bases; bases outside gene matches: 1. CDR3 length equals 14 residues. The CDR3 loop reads CASSSQGGNQPQHF. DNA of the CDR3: TGTGCCAGCAGCTCACAGGGGGGCAATCAGCCCCAGCATTTT. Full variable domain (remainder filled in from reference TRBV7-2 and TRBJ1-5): GAGVSQSPSNKVTEKGKDVELRCDPISGHTALYWYRQSLGQGLEFLIYFQGNSAPDKSGLPSDRFSAERTGGSVSTLTIQRTQQEDSAVYLCASSSQGGNQPQHFGDGTRLSIL.

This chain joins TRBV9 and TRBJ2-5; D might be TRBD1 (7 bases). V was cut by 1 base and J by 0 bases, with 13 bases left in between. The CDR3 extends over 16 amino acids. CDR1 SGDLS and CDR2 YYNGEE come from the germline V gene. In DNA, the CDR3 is TGTGCCAGCAGCGTATGGGGCAGGGGGGACCAAGAGACCCAGTACTTC. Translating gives CASSVWGRGDQETQYF.

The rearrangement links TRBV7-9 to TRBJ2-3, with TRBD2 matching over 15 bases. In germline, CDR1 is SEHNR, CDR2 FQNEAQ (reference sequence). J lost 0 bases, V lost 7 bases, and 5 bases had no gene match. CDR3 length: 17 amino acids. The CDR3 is CASTGTSGRLSTDTQYF. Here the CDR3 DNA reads TGTGCCAGCACCGGGACTAGCGGGAGGCTGAGCACAGATACGCAGTATTTT.

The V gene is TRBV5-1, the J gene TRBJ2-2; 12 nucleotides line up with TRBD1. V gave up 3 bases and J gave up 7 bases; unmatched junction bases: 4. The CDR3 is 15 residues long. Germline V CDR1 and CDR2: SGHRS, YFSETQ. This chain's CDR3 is CASSSGQGAVGELFF. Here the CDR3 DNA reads TGCGCCAGCAGCTCGGGACAGGGGGCAGTCGGGGAGCTGTTTTTT.

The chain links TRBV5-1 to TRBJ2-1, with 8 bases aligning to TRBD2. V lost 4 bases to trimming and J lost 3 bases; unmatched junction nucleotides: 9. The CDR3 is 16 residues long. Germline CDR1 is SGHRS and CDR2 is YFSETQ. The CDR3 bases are TGCGCCAGCAGCGGGGGGGGAGCGGGAGTCTACAATGAGCAGTTCTTC. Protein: CASSGGGAGVYNEQFF.

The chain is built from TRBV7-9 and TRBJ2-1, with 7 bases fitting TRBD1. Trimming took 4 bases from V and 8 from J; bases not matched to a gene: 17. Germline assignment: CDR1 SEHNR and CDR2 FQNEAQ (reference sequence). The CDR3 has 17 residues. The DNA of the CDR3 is TGTGCCAGCAGCTCAGTCCGGGACAGTATTACTTCAGATGAGCAGTTCTTC. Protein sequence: CASSSVRDSITSDEQFF.

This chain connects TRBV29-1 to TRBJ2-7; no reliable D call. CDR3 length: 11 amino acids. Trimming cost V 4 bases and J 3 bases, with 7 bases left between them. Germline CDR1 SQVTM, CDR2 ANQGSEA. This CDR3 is CSVAGFYEQYF. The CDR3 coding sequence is TGCAGCGTTGCAGGTTTCTACGAGCAGTACTTC.